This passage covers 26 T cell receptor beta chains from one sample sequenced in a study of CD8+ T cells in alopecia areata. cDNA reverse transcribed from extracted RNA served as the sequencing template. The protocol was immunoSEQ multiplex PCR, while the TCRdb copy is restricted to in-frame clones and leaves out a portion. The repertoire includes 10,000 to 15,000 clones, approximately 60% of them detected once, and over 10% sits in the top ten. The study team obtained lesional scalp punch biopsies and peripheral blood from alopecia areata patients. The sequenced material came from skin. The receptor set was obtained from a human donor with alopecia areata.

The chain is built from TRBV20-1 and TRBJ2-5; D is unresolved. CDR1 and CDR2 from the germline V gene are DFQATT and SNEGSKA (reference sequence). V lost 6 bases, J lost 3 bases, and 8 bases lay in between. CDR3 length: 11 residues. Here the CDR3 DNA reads TGCAGTGCCCGGGTGAAAGAGACCCAGTACTTC. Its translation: CSARVKETQYF.

CDR3 coding DNA: TGCGCCAGCAGCTTGGTCCTCGGGGAGGGTACCTACGAGCAGTACTTC. Its translation: CASSLVLGEGTYEQYF. The genes are TRBV5-1 and TRBJ2-7, with 7 bases lining up with TRBD2. Germline CDR1 reads SGHRS; CDR2 reads YFSETQ. This CDR3 comprises 16 residues. V lost 0 bases to trimming and J lost 2 bases; unmatched junction nucleotides: 8.

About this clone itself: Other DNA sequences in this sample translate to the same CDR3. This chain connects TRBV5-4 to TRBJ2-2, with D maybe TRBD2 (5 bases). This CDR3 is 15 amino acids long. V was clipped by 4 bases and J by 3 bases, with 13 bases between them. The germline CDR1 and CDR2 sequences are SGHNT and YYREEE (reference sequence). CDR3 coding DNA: TGTGCCAGCAGCCCTAGTGGGAGCTACACCGGGGAGCTGTTTTTT. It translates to CASSPSGSYTGELFF.

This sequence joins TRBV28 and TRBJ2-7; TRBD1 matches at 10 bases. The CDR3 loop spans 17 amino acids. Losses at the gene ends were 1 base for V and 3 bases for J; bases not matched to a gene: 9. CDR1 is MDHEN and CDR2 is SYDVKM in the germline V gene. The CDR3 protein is CASSLYPSGTGDYEQYF. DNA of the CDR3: TGTGCCAGCAGTTTATACCCTTCAGGGACAGGGGACTACGAGCAGTACTTC.

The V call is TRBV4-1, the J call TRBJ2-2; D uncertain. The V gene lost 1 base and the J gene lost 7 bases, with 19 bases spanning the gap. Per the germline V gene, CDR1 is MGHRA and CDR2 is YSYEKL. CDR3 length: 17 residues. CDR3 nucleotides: TGCGCCAGCAGCCAAGTCGACATGGGGTTCGGCATCGGGGAGCTGTTTTTT. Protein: CASSQVDMGFGIGELFF.

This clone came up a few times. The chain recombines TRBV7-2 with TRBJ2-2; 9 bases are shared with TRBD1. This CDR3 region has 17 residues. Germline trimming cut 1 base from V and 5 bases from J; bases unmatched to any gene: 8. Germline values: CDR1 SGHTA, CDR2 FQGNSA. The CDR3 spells CASSLGGGQGVTGELFF. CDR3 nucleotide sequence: TGTGCCAGCAGCTTAGGAGGGGGACAGGGCGTAACCGGGGAGCTGTTTTTT.

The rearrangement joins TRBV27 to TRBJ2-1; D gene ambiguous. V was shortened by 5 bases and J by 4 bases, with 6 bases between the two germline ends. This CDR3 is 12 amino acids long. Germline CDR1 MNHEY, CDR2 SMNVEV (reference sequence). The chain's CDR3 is CASSDGYNEQFF. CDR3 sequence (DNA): TGTGCCAGCAGTGACGGATACAATGAGCAGTTCTTC.

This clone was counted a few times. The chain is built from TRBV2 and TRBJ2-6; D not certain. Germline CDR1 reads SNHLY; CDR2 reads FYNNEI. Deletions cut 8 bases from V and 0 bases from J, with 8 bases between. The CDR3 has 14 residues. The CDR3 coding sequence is TGTGCCAGCGGGTCTAACTCTGGGGCCAACGTCCTGACTTTC. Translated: CASGSNSGANVLTF.

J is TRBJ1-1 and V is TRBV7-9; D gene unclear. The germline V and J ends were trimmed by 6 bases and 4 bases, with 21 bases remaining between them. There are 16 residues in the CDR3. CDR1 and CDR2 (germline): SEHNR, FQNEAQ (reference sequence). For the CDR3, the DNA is TGTGCCAGCAGGTCCCCTACGGGTGGGCGTGGCACTGAAGCTTTCTTT. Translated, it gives CASRSPTGGRGTEAFF. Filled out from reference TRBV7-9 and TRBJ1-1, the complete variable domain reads DTGVSQNPRHKITKRGQNVTFRCDPISEHNRLYWYRQTLGQGPEFLTYFQNEAQLEKSRLLSDRFSAERPKGSFSTLEIQRTEQGDSAMYLCASRSPTGGRGTEAFFGQGTRLTVV.

The CDR3 coding sequence is TGTGCCAGCAGCCCCGGTTTGAGAGAGGAAAAACTGTTTTTT. As protein: CASSPGLREEKLFF. The rearrangement joins TRBV6-6 to TRBJ1-4, with D uncertain. V lost 6 bases and J 8 bases, leaving 16 bases between the germline ends. The CDR3 has 14 amino acids. Per germline, CDR1 MNHNY and CDR2 SVGAGI (reference sequence).

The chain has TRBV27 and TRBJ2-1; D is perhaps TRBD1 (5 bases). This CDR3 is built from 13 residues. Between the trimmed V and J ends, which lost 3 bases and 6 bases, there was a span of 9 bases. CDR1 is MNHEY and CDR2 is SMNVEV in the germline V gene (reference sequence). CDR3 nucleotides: TGTGCCAGCAGTTTGATAGGGGTCAATGAGCAGTTCTTC. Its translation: CASSLIGVNEQFF.

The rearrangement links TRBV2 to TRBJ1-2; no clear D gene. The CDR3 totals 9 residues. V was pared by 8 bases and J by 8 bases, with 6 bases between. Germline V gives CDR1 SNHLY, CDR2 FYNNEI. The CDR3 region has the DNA TGTGCCAGCCCGGGGGGCTACACCTTC. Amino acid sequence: CASPGGYTF. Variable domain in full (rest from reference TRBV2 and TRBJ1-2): EPEVTQTPSHQVTQMGQEVILRCVPISNHLYFYWYRQILGQKVEFLVSFYNNEISEKSEIFDDQFSVERPDGSNFTLKIRSTKLEDSAMYFCASPGGYTFGSGTRLTVV.

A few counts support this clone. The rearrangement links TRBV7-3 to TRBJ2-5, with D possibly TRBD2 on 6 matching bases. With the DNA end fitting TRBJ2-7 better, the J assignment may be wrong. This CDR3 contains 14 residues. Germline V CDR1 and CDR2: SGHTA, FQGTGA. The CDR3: CASSLAAGHYEQYF. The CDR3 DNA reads TGTGCCAGCAGCTTAGCGGCGGGGCACTACGAGCAGTACTTC.

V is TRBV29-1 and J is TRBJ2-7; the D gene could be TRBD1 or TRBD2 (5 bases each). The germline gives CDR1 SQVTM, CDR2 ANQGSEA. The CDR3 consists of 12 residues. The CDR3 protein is CAGSWGLSEQYF. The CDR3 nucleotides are TGCGCCGGCTCTTGGGGGTTGAGCGAGCAGTACTTC.

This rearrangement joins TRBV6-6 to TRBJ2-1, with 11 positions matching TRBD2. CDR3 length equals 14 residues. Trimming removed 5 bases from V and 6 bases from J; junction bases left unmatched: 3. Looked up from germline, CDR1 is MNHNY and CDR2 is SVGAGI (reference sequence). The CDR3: CASSRLAGTNEQFF. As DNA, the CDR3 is TGTGCCAGCAGTAGACTAGCGGGGACCAATGAGCAGTTCTTC.

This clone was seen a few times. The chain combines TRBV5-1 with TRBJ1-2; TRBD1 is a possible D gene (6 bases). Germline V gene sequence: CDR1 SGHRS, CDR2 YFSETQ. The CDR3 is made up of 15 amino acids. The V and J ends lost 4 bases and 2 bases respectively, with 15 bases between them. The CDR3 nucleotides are TGCGCCAGCAGCCCCACAGGGAATGTCAACTATGGCTACACCTTC. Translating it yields CASSPTGNVNYGYTF.

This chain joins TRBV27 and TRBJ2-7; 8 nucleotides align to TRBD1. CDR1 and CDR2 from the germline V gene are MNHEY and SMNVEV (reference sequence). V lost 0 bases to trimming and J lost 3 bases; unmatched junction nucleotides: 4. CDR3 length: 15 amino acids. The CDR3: CASSLSGTGFYEQYF. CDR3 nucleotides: TGTGCCAGCAGTTTATCAGGGACAGGTTTCTACGAGCAGTACTTC.

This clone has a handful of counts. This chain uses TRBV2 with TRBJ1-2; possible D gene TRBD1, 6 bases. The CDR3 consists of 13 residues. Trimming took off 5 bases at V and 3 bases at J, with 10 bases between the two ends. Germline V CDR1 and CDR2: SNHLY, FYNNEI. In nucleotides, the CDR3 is TGTGCCAGCAGTTTGACAGGAGACTATGGCTACACCTTC. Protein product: CASSLTGDYGYTF.

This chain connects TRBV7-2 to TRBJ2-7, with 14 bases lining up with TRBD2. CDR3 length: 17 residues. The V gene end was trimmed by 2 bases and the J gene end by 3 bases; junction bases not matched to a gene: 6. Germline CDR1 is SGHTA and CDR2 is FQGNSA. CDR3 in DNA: TGTGCCAGCAGCTTACCGGGACTAGCGGGAGTTAGCTACGAGCAGTACTTC. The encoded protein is CASSLPGLAGVSYEQYF.

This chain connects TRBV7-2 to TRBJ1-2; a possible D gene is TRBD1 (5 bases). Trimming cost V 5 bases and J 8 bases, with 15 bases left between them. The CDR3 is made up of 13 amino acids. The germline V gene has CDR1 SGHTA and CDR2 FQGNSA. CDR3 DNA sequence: TGTGCCAGCAGCCGCACGGGGGGATGGGGCTACACCTTC. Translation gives CASSRTGGWGYTF.

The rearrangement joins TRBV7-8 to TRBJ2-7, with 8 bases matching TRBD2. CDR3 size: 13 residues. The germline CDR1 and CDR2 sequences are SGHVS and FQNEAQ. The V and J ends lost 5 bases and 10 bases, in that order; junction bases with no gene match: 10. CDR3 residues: CASSPRGGWNQYF. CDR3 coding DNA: TGTGCCAGCAGCCCTCGGGGGGGGTGGAATCAGTACTTC.

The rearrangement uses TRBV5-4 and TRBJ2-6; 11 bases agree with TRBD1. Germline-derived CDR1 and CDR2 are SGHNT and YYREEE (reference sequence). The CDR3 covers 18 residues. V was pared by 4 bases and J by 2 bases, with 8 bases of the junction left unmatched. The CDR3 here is CASSGTGGRITGANVLTF. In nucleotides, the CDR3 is TGTGCCAGCAGCGGGACAGGGGGAAGAATAACTGGGGCCAACGTCCTGACTTTC.

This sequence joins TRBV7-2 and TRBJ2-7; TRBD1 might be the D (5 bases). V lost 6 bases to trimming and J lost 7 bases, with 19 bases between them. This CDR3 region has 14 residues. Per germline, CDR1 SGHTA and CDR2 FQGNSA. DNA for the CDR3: TGTGCCAGCAGTCCAGGGTACTCCTCTATAGAGCAGTACTTC. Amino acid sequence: CASSPGYSSIEQYF.

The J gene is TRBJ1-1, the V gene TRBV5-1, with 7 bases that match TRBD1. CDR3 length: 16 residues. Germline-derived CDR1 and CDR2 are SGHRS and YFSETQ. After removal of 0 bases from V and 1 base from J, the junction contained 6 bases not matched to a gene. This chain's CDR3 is CASSLDGGTANTEAFF. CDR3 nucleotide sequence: TGCGCCAGCAGCTTGGATGGGGGGACAGCGAACACTGAAGCTTTCTTT.

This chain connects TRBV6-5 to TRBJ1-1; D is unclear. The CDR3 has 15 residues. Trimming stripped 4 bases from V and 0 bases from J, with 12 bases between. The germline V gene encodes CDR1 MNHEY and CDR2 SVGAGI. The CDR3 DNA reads TGTGCCAGCAGTTCCCGCCAGCGATTGAACACTGAAGCTTTCTTT. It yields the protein CASSSRQRLNTEAFF.

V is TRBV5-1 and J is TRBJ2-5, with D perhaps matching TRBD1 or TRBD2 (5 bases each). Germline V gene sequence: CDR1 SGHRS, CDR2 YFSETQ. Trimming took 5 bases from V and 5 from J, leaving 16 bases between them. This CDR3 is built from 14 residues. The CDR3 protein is CASSRLEGLETQYF. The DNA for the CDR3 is TGCGCCAGCAGTCGATTAGAGGGGCTTGAGACCCAGTACTTC.